The entry below gives a single T cell receptor (beta chain) sequence along with its context. This entry belongs to a study of blood T cell repertoires in COVID-19. For the study at large: In each case, the material was cDNA or gDNA derived from T cells, B-cell-depleted T cells, or PBMCs.

The length of the CDR3 is 13 residues. In germline, CDR1 is SGDLS, CDR2 YYNGEE. Trimming stripped 0 bases from V and 6 bases from J, with 9 bases between. Method: immunoSEQ multiplex PCR; TCRdb's copy keeps in-frame clones and lacks some. Here the sample spans a few hundred thousand clones, roughly 80% being singletons. Individuals drawn from 20 to 25 US areas were roughly 18 to 95 years old. Cohort assignment relied on participant-reported clinical history. Sequencing was done on a sample of PBMCs or T cells enriched from blood (not recorded which). The chain links TRBV9 to TRBJ1-1, with D uncertain. This sequence originates from a man in his fifties who had recovered from COVID-19. The CDR3 region is CASSVDALSEAFF. CDR3 bases: TGTGCCAGCAGCGTAGATGCTCTATCTGAAGCTTTCTTT.